This TCR beta chain was profiled in a study of T cell responses to AZD1222 COVID-19 vaccine. Study results and limitations: Spike-specific TCR breadth and depth both grew after two AZD1222 doses.

Trimming pared 4 bases from V and 2 bases from J, leaving 16 bases between. Germline assignment: CDR1 SGHRS and CDR2 YFSETQ. This CDR3 is 16 amino acids long. Profiled with immunoSEQ multiplex PCR; TCRdb holds only in-frame clones, not every one. The repertoire holds some 90,000 clones, 65% to 90% seen once, with approximately 8% in the top ten. Regarding this clone: The antigen is unknown.

This sequence joins TRBV5-1 and TRBJ2-1; D is undetermined. Material: peripheral blood, obtained on day 0 of AZD1222 vaccination. The source is an adult in good health. DNA for the CDR3: TGCGCCAGCAGCCCACCCCTAGGGATGGCCTACAATGAGCAGTTCTTC. This encodes CASSPPLGMAYNEQFF.